The present TCR beta chain was sequenced within a study of blood T cell repertoires in COVID-19. Study overall: The United States, Italy and Spain were the sources of the acute and convalescent COVID-19 samples. The cDNA or gDNA used as material had been derived from T cells, B-cell-depleted T cells, or PBMCs.

Generated by immunoSEQ multiplex PCR, the TCRdb table keeps only in-frame clones and is missing some. Of approximately 120,000 clones listed, about 80% were seen once; the top ten hold 20% to 25%. V lost 2 bases, J lost 6 bases, and 5 bases stayed unmatched. Germline V gives CDR1 KGHSH, CDR2 LQKENI. The CDR3 length is 15 residues. The clonotype originates from a human donor in a cohort sampled during active COVID-19. The source material was peripheral blood. V gene TRBV18 combines with J gene TRBJ2-1, with 9 bases matching TRBD1. The CDR3 is CASSPGDRVGNEQFF. CDR3 nucleotide sequence: TGTGCCAGCTCACCAGGGGACAGGGTCGGCAATGAGCAGTTCTTC.